This T cell receptor (beta chain) was documented in a study of pediatric ulcerative colitis. General study results and limits: In rectum, acute severe colitis had expanded clones and less diversity. Compared with controls, ulcerative colitis showed greater blood-rectum clone sharing.

The ends lost 5 bases at V and 5 bases at J; junction bases unmatched: 8. Looked up from germline, CDR1 is SGHVS and CDR2 is FNYEAQ. This CDR3 has 15 residues. This was a survey-level run. The table came from immunoSEQ multiplex PCR; TCRdb's copy has only in-frame clones and leaves some out. The sample lists about 64,000 clones; 86% were seen once. As to this clone: The target antigen is unknown.

The genes are TRBV7-6 and TRBJ2-7, with TRBD1 matching 11 bases. Sequencing was carried out using blood. The sequence derives from a boy aged 5-17 years with severe ulcerative colitis. The CDR3 reads CASSTGTGGGDEQYF. Here the CDR3 DNA reads TGTGCCAGCAGCACCGGGACAGGGGGTGGGGACGAGCAGTACTTC.